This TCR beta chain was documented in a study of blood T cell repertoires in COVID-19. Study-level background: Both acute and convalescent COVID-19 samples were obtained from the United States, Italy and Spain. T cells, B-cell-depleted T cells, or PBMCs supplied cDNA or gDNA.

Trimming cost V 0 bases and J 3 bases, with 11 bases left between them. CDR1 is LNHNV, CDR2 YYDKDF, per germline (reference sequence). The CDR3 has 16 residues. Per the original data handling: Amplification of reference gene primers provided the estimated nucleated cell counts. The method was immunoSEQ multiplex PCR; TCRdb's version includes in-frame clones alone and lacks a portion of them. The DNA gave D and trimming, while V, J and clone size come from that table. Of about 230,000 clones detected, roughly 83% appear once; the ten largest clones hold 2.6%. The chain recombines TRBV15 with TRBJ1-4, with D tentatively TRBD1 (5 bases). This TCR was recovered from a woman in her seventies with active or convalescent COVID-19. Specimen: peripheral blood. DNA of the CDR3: TGTGCCACCAGCAGAGACCCCAGGGTACCTAATGAAAAACTGTTTTTT. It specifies CATSRDPRVPNEKLFF.